The rows below give T cell receptor beta chains drawn from one sample of a study of blood T cell repertoires in COVID-19. The method was immunoSEQ multiplex PCR; TCRdb's version includes in-frame clones alone and lacks a portion of them. The table has 50,000 to 65,000 clones, roughly 70% seen once. Source material: PBMCs or T cells enriched from blood (not recorded which). The source is a woman in her sixties or seventies who had been exposed to COVID-19. The CDR3 runs from the conserved cysteine through the conserved F or W. The D gene is left open where the match is weak. Not every row has a clone size; where given, it reads once, few, many or a size class.

d_call	clone_size	v_call	j_call	cdr3_aa	cdr3_nt
.	.	TRBV28	TRBJ2-5	CASSFFHQETQYF	TGTGCCAGCAGTTTCTTCCACCAAGAGACCCAGTACTTC
.	.	TRBV20-1	TRBJ1-1	CSASQAFF	TGCAGTGCTAGTCAGGCTTTCTTT
TRBD1	.	TRBV3-1/TRBV3-2	TRBJ1-6	CASSQAGTANSPLHF	TGTGCCAGCAGCCAAGCCGGGACAGCAAATTCACCCCTCCACTTT
.	.	TRBV12-2	TRBJ1-1	CASRPPRANTEAFF	TGTGCAAGTCGCCCCCCGCGGGCGAACACTGAAGCTTTCTTT
.	.	TRBV6-4	TRBJ2-2	CASSPQGRNTGELFF	TGTGCCAGCAGCCCGCAGGGGCGGAACACCGGGGAGCTGTTTTTT
.	few	TRBV5-1	TRBJ1-3	CASSLAGSSGNTIYF	TGCGCCAGCAGCTTGGCCGGGAGCTCTGGAAACACCATATATTTT
TRBD2	.	TRBV23-1	TRBJ2-1	CASSQSSGSPDEQFF	TGCGCCAGCAGTCAATCGAGCGGGAGTCCGGATGAGCAGTTCTTC
.	.	TRBV7-2	TRBJ2-5	CASSYGRGLGQETQYF	TGTGCCAGCAGCTATGGGAGGGGGTTAGGTCAAGAGACCCAGTACTTC
.	few	TRBV19	TRBJ2-1	CASSRSVSYNEQFF	TGTGCCAGTAGTAGGAGCGTAAGCTACAATGAGCAGTTCTTC
TRBD2	.	TRBV10-3	TRBJ2-3	CAISGGTSGGAPTDTQYF	TGTGCCATCAGTGGGGGGACTAGCGGGGGGGCCCCCACAGATACGCAGTATTTT
.	few	TRBV2	TRBJ1-1	CASSSDTDRVNTEAFF	TGTGCCAGCAGCAGCGACACTGACAGAGTGAACACTGAAGCTTTCTTT
.	.	TRBV9	TRBJ1-4	CASSPQGANEKLFF	TGTGCCAGCAGCCCCCAGGGTGCCAATGAAAAACTGTTTTTT
.	.	TRBV30	TRBJ1-3	CAWRPTIPGNTIYF	TGTGCCTGGAGGCCGACAATCCCTGGAAACACCATATATTTT
.	few	TRBV2	TRBJ2-5	CASGESRGTQYF	TGTGCCAGCGGAGAATCTAGGGGGACCCAGTACTTC
.	.	TRBV28	TRBJ2-7	CASTRAGMTYEQYF	TGTGCCAGCACCCGGGCGGGCATGACCTACGAGCAGTACTTC
.	.	TRBV19	TRBJ1-6	CATNSGTNNSPLHF	TGTGCCACCAACTCCGGGACAAATAATTCACCCCTCCACTTT
TRBD2	.	TRBV7-8	TRBJ2-2	CASSLAQAGANTGELFF	TGTGCCAGCAGCTTAGCGCAGGCGGGGGCGAACACCGGGGAGCTGTTTTTT
.	few	TRBV7-2	TRBJ2-3	CGDRVDSQSDTQYF	TGTGGGGACCGGGTGGACAGCCAATCGGATACGCAGTATTTT
TRBD1	.	TRBV6-2/TRBV6-3	TRBJ1-1	CASSYPTGAGTEAFF	TGTGCCAGCAGTTACCCCACAGGGGCGGGCACTGAAGCTTTCTTT
.	.	TRBV15	TRBJ1-5	CATSRGGGGGQPQHF	TGTGCCACCAGCAGAGGGGGGGGCGGAGGTCAGCCCCAGCATTTT
TRBD2	.	TRBV24-1	TRBJ2-3	CATSDFSGGGFTDTQYF	TGTGCCACCAGTGATTTTTCCGGGGGAGGGTTCACAGATACGCAGTATTTT
.	.	TRBV2	TRBJ1-4	CASSDGSAQGWEKLFF	TGTGCCAGCAGTGATGGGTCCGCACAGGGATGGGAAAAACTGTTTTTT
.	.	TRBV6-5	TRBJ1-5	CASRIALHQPQHF	TGTGCCAGCAGAATAGCCCTACATCAGCCCCAGCATTTT
.	.	TRBV7-2	TRBJ2-1	CASSLLPAGVSYNEQFF	TGTGCCAGCAGCTTATTGCCAGCGGGTGTCTCCTACAATGAGCAGTTCTTC
.	few	TRBV5-8	TRBJ1-4	CASSWTDSNNEKLFF	TGTGCCAGCAGCTGGACCGACAGCAACAATGAAAAACTGTTTTTT
TRBD1	few	TRBV13	TRBJ1-1	CASSRTGVGIAFF	TGTGCCAGCAGTCGAACAGGGGTTGGGATAGCTTTCTTT
TRBD1	.	TRBV28	TRBJ2-7	CASSPTGPISYEQYF	TGTGCCAGCAGCCCGACAGGGCCCATATCCTACGAGCAGTACTTC
TRBD1	.	TRBV5-8	TRBJ2-7	CASSLYGTGVYEQYF	TGTGCCAGCAGCTTGTATGGGACAGGGGTCTACGAGCAGTACTTC
TRBD1	.	TRBV18	TRBJ1-6	CASSPRQGKISPLHF	TGTGCCAGCTCACCACGACAGGGGAAGATATCACCCCTCCACTTT
.	.	TRBV30	TRBJ1-1	CASGHSNTEAFF	TGTGCCTCCGGACACTCGAACACTGAAGCTTTCTTT
TRBD2	.	TRBV28	TRBJ2-3	CASSSLGLATDTQYF	TGTGCCAGCAGTTCCCTGGGACTAGCGACAGATACGCAGTATTTT
TRBD1	.	TRBV19	TRBJ1-1	CASSIAGTGSTEAFF	TGTGCCAGTAGTATAGCCGGGACAGGGTCCACTGAAGCTTTCTTT
.	.	TRBV28	TRBJ1-2	CASSFTGTPLANYGYTF	TGTGCCAGCAGTTTCACCGGGACACCATTAGCTAACTATGGCTACACCTTC
.	.	TRBV6-5	TRBJ2-5	CAARYGQLQETQYF	TGTGCGGCTAGGTATGGACAGCTACAAGAGACCCAGTACTTC
.	.	TRBV7-8	TRBJ2-5	CASSLARVETQYF	TGTGCCAGCAGCTTAGCCCGGGTGGAGACCCAGTACTTC
.	once	TRBV9	TRBJ2-5	CASSVGTGWETQYF	TGTGCCAGCAGCGTAGGTACAGGGTGGGAGACCCAGTACTTC
TRBD2	.	TRBV5-1	TRBJ2-3	CASSYLAGGTDTQYF	TGCGCCAGCAGCTACTTAGCGGGGGGGACAGATACGCAGTATTTT
TRBD1	.	TRBV6-5	TRBJ2-5	CASSRDRVQETQYF	TGTGCCAGCAGCCGCGACAGGGTCCAAGAGACCCAGTACTTC
TRBD2	.	TRBV7-3	TRBJ2-1	CASSLKGGLVEQFF	TGTGCCAGCAGCTTAAAGGGGGGACTAGTTGAGCAGTTCTTC
.	.	TRBV5-4	TRBJ2-2	CASSLQTGNTGELFF	TGTGCCAGCAGCTTGCAGACAGGGAACACCGGGGAGCTGTTTTTT
.	.	TRBV18	TRBJ1-3	CASSPNSGNTIYF	TGTGCCAGCTCCCCCAACTCTGGAAACACCATATATTTT
TRBD1	.	TRBV12-5	TRBJ1-1	CASGPGDSWNTEAFF	TGTGCTAGTGGTCCCGGGGACAGCTGGAACACTGAAGCTTTCTTT
.	.	TRBV5-1	TRBJ2-1	CASSLGAMTYNEQFF	TGCGCCAGCAGCTTGGGAGCGATGACCTACAATGAGCAGTTCTTC
.	.	TRBV7-8	TRBJ2-1	CASSLSTSEDEQFF	TGTGCCAGCAGCTTATCGACTAGTGAGGATGAGCAGTTCTTC
.	.	TRBV9	TRBJ1-2	CASSGQTPWRINYGYTF	TGTGCCAGCAGCGGGCAGACACCATGGAGGATCAACTATGGCTACACCTTC
TRBD1	.	TRBV5-1	TRBJ1-3	CASSRVGTGASSGNTIYF	TGCGCCAGCAGCAGGGTTGGGACAGGTGCCAGCTCTGGAAACACCATATATTTT